One and the same sample provided the 16 T cell receptor beta chains below, sequenced in a study of OX40 agonist ivuxolimab in advanced cancers. This table comes from immunoSEQ multiplex PCR, and its TCRdb copy is limited to in-frame clones, with some not included. This sample has around 74,000 clones, with about nine tenths found just once. The specimen was CD4+ or CD8+ T cells sorted from blood, collected in a trial of the OX40 agonist ivuxolimab. The receptors derive from an adult with an advanced solid tumor such as melanoma, head and neck, liver or kidney cancer.

The chain employs TRBV7-3 and TRBJ2-7; D tentatively fits TRBD1 or TRBD2 (5 bases each). The CDR3 has 14 residues. Per the germline V gene, CDR1 is SGHTA and CDR2 is FQGTGA. Trimming took 0 bases from V and 3 from J, leaving 9 bases between them. CDR3 protein: CASSLTGEHYEQYF. The CDR3 coding sequence is TGTGCCAGCAGCTTAACGGGGGAGCACTACGAGCAGTACTTC.

The chain couples TRBV30 to TRBJ1-3; possible D gene TRBD1, 5 bases. V lost 3 bases and J lost 0, with 12 bases in between. Germline assignment: CDR1 GTSNPN and CDR2 SVGIG (reference sequence). The CDR3 length is 15 residues. As DNA, the CDR3 is TGTGCCTGGAGAGTTCAGGGCAGCTCTGGAAACACCATATATTTT. Translation gives CAWRVQGSSGNTIYF.

V is TRBV7-2 and J is TRBJ2-5, with 8 nucleotides matching TRBD2. The CDR3 contains 16 residues. Per germline, CDR1 SGHTA and CDR2 FQGNSA. J was trimmed by 5 bases and V by 1 base; bases with no gene match: 9. CDR3 coding DNA: TGTGCCAGCAGCTTAGATGCGGGGGGAGGAGGGGAGACCCAGTACTTC. This translates into CASSLDAGGGGETQYF.

The J gene is TRBJ1-5, the V gene TRBV27; D not resolved. CDR3 length: 17 amino acids. V was trimmed by 5 bases and J by 3 bases, leaving 20 bases between them. Germline values: CDR1 MNHEY, CDR2 SMNVEV (reference sequence). The DNA for the CDR3 is TGTGCCAGCAGTCCCAGGTTCAGCCACGAGGTCAATCAGCCCCAGCATTTT. Protein sequence: CASSPRFSHEVNQPQHF.

The chain recombines TRBV18 with TRBJ1-5; D uncertain. CDR3 size: 13 residues. CDR1 is KGHSH and CDR2 is LQKENI in the germline V gene. Deletions cut 3 bases from V and 7 bases from J, with 10 bases between. The chain's CDR3 is CASSPGIVQPQHF. The CDR3 coding sequence is TGTGCCAGCTCACCCGGGATTGTACAGCCCCAGCATTTT.

Comment on this clone: A read error may account for a junction end that differs from germline. This sequence joins TRBV7-7 and TRBJ1-1; D is ambiguous. The CDR3 runs 13 residues. The germline CDR1 and CDR2 sequences are SSHAT and FNYEAQ (reference sequence). CDR3 DNA: TGTGCTAGCAGCCCCCGGGAAGGCGCTGAAGCTTTCTTT. Protein product: CASSPREGAEAFF. The entire variable domain, with the rest obtained from reference TRBV7-7 and TRBJ1-1, is as follows: GAGVSQSPRYKVTKRGQDVTLRCDPISSHATLYWYQQALGQGPEFLTYFNYEAQPDKSGLPSDRFSAERPEGSISTLTIQRTEQRDSAMYRCASSPREGAEAFFGQGTRLTVV.

This sequence joins TRBV4-2 and TRBJ1-3; 7 nucleotides match TRBD1. The V segment lost 0 bases and the J segment 4 bases; nucleotides outside the gene matches: 9. Germline V lookup: CDR1 LGHNA, CDR2 YNFKEQ. CDR3 length equals 17 residues. The CDR3 reads CASSQDLQWGQGNTIYF. CDR3 bases: TGTGCCAGCAGCCAAGATCTTCAATGGGGACAGGGAAACACCATATATTTT.

This clone is a singleton in its sample. The chain employs TRBV28 and TRBJ2-1; D ambiguous. Germline V gene sequence: CDR1 MDHEN, CDR2 SYDVKM. The CDR3 runs 15 residues. V was trimmed by 4 bases and J by 9 bases, leaving 19 bases between them. The DNA for the CDR3 is TGTGCCAGCAGTTCTTTCTCAACATTTGAAGGTGAGCAGTTCTTC. Amino acid sequence: CASSSFSTFEGEQFF.

CDR3 coding DNA: TGTGCCAGCAGTTACTCGGTCCCTAGCGGAGACTACGAGCAGTACTTC. Its protein product is CASSYSVPSGDYEQYF. The chain joins TRBV6-5 to TRBJ2-7, with 7 bases identical to TRBD2. This CDR3 spans 16 amino acids. J lost 3 bases, V lost 0 bases, and 8 bases had no gene match. Germline lookup yields CDR1 MNHEY and CDR2 SVGAGI.

This clone was seen more than once but under ten times. This rearrangement joins TRBV2 to TRBJ2-2, with 8 nucleotides matching TRBD2. From germline, CDR1 is SNHLY and CDR2 FYNNEI. Trimming took 5 bases from V and 3 from J; bases not matched to a gene: 5. The CDR3 extends over 15 amino acids. The CDR3 sequence is CASSSLAAYTGELFF. CDR3 sequence (DNA): TGTGCCAGCAGTTCACTAGCGGCTTACACCGGGGAGCTGTTTTTT.

The chain employs TRBV28 and TRBJ1-5; TRBD1 aligns across 7 bases. The CDR3 runs 17 residues. Looked up from germline, CDR1 is MDHEN and CDR2 is SYDVKM. V lost 7 bases to trimming and J lost 4 bases; unmatched junction nucleotides: 16. The CDR3 protein is CASNFDREGGGNQPQHF. The CDR3 coding sequence is TGTGCCAGCAATTTCGACAGGGAAGGGGGTGGTAATCAGCCCCAGCATTTT.

The CDR3 nucleotides are TGCGCCAGTGAGAGGGTCTACGAGCAGTACTTC. It yields the protein CASERVYEQYF. The V gene is TRBV4-1, the J gene TRBJ2-7, with a weak D call TRBD2 (5 bases). Germline V CDR1 and CDR2: MGHRA, YSYEKL. The V gene lost 9 bases and the J gene lost 3 bases, with 9 bases spanning the gap. The CDR3 spans 11 residues.

V gene TRBV5-1 combines with J gene TRBJ2-5, with 10 bases aligning to TRBD2. Germline lookup yields CDR1 SGHRS and CDR2 YFSETQ. The CDR3 runs to 15 residues. Unmatched junction bases numbered 5, after V lost 1 base and J lost 5 bases. CDR3 sequence (DNA): TGCGCCAGCAGCTTGCGAGCGGGAGGGCAGGAGACCCAGTACTTC. Translating it yields CASSLRAGGQETQYF.

The chain recombines TRBV19 with TRBJ2-7, with 8 positions matching TRBD2. The germline V gene encodes CDR1 LNHDA and CDR2 SQIVND (reference sequence). V gave up 2 bases and J gave up 3 bases; unmatched junction bases: 9. There are 16 residues in the CDR3. Here the CDR3 reads CASSIRPDGGGYEQYF. Written as DNA, the CDR3 is TGTGCCAGTAGTATAAGGCCCGACGGGGGGGGCTACGAGCAGTACTTC.

The chain joins TRBV30 to TRBJ2-3; 13 nucleotides match TRBD2. The CDR3 has 17 amino acids. From germline, CDR1 is GTSNPN and CDR2 SVGIG (reference sequence). The V and J ends lost 4 bases and 2 bases, in that order; junction bases with no gene match: 9. CDR3 sequence: CAWTFATSGGLTDTQYF. The CDR3, as DNA: TGTGCCTGGACTTTTGCGACTAGCGGGGGGCTCACAGATACGCAGTATTTT.

J is TRBJ1-4 and V is TRBV28; tentative D call: TRBD1 (6 bases). Germline V lookup: CDR1 MDHEN, CDR2 SYDVKM. With 6 bases removed from V and 5 bases from J, the gap between germline ends came to 10 bases. The CDR3 sequence is 13 residues long. CDR3 DNA: TGTGCCAGCAGGCAGACAGGAAATGAAAAACTGTTTTTT. Its protein product is CASRQTGNEKLFF.